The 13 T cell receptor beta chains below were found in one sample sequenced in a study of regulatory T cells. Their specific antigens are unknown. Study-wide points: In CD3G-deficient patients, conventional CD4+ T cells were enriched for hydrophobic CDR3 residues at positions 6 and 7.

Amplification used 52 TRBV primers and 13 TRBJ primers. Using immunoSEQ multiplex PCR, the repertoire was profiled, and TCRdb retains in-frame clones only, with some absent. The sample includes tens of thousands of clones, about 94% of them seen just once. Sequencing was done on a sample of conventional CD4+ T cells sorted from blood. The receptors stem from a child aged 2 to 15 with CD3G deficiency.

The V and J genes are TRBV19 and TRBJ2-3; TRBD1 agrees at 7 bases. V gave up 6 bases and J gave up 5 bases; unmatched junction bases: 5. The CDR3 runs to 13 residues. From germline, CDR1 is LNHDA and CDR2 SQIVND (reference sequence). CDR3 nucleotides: TGTGCCAGTAGGCCCGCAGGGGGAGATACGCAGTATTTT. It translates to CASRPAGGDTQYF. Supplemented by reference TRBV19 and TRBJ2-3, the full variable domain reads DGGITQSPKYLFRKEGQNVTLSCEQNLNHDAMYWYRQDPGQGLRLIYYSQIVNDFQKGDIAEGYSVSREKKESFPLTVTSAQKNPTAFYLCASRPAGGDTQYFGPGTRLTVL.

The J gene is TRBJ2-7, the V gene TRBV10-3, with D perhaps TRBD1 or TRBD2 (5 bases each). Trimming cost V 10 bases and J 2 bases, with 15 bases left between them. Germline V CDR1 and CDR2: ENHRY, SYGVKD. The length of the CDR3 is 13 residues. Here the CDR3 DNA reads TGTGCCACATCCGGGACGAACACCTACGAGCAGTACTTC. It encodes CATSGTNTYEQYF.

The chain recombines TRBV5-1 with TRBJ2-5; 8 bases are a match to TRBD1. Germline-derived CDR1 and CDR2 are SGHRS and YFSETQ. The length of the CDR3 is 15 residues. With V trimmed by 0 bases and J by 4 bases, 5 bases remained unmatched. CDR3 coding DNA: TGCGCCAGCAGCTTGGGGACAGGGCTCGGAGAGACCCAGTACTTC. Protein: CASSLGTGLGETQYF.

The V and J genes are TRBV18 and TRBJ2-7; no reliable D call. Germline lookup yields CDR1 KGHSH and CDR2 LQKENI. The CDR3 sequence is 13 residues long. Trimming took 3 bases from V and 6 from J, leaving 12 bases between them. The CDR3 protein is CASSPTGGREQYF. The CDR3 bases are TGTGCCAGCTCACCGACGGGTGGCCGCGAGCAGTACTTC.

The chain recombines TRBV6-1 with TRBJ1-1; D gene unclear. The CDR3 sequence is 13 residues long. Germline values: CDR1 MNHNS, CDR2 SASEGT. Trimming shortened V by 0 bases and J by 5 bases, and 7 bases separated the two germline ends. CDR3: CASSEAGRTEAFF. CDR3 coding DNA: TGTGCCAGCAGTGAAGCGGGGAGGACTGAAGCTTTCTTT.

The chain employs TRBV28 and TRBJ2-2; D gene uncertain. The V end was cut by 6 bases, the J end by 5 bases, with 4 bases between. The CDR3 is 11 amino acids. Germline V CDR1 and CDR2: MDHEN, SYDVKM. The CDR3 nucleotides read TGTGCCAGCAGGGAGACCGGGGAGCTGTTTTTT. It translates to CASRETGELFF.

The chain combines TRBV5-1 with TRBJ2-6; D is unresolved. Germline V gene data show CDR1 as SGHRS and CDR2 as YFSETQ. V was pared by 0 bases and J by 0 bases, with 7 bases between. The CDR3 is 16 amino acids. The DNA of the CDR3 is TGCGCCAGCAGCTTGGTTCCCACCTCTGGGGCCAACGTCCTGACTTTC. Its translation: CASSLVPTSGANVLTF.

This CDR3 is CASSRGTSGITDTQYF. The CDR3 DNA sequence: TGCGCCAGCAGCCGAGGGACTAGCGGGATAACAGATACGCAGTATTTT. The J gene is TRBJ2-3, the V gene TRBV5-1; 13 bases match TRBD2. V trimming: 4 bases; J trimming: 3 bases; junction bases outside the gene matches: 5. The CDR3 totals 16 residues. CDR1 is SGHRS, CDR2 YFSETQ, per germline.

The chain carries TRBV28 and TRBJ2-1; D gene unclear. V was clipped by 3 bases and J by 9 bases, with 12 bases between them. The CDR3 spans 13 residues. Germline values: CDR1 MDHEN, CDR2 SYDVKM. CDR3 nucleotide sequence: TGTGCCAGCAGTTTTAACCTTGCACGTGAGCAGTTCTTC. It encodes CASSFNLAREQFF.

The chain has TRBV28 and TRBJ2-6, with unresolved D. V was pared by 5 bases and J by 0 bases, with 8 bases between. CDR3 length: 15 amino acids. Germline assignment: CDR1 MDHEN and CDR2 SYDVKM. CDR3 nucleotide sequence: TGTGCCAGCAGTGGATGGAGCTCTGGGGCCAACGTCCTGACTTTC. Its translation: CASSGWSSGANVLTF.

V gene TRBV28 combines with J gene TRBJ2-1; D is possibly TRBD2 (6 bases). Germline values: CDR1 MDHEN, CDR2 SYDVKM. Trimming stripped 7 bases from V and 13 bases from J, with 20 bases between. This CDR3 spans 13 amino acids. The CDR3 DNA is TGTGCCAGCAAACCTCAAAGACCGGGGGTTCAGTTCTTC. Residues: CASKPQRPGVQFF.

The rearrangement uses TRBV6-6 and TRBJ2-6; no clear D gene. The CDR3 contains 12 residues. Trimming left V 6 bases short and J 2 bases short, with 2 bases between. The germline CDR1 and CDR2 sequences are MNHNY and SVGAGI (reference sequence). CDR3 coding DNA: TGTGCCAGCAGCGCTGGGGCCAACGTCCTGACTTTC. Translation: CASSAGANVLTF.

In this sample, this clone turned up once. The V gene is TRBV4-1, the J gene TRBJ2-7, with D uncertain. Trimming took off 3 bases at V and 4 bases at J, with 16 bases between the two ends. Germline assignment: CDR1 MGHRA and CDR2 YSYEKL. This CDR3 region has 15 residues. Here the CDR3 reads CASSQIIAGRYEQYF. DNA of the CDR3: TGCGCCAGCAGCCAGATAATAGCCGGGCGATACGAGCAGTACTTC.